The 9 T cell receptor beta chains given below trace back to one sample, sequenced in a study of breast tumors, draining lymph nodes, adjacent tissues. Axillary draining lymph nodes of breast cancer patients supplied the node samples. TCRdb re-called the multiplex PCR reads through MiXCR, storing one row per CDR3 protein. The sample records about 230,000 distinct CDR3 sequences, roughly 32% being singletons. Sequencing was done on a sample of axillary lymph node tissue. The receptors here all came from a female donor with breast cancer. Some clones in this sample may be carry-over from other donors' samples.

This clonotype was counted at least ten times. This chain connects TRBV29-1 to TRBJ2-7; 8 bases fit TRBD1. This CDR3 has 12 amino acids. Trimming at V came to 8 bases and at J to 6 bases, leaving 9 bases not matched to a gene. Germline values: CDR1 SQVTM, CDR2 ANQGSEA. CDR3 residues: CSTGQASGEQYF. The DNA of the CDR3 is TGCAGCACGGGACAGGCGTCGGGCGAGCAGTACTTC.

V gene TRBV28 combines with J gene TRBJ1-5; TRBD1 aligns across 8 bases. Losses at the gene ends were 6 bases for V and 4 bases for J; bases not matched to a gene: 8. This CDR3 comprises 15 residues. CDR1 MDHEN and CDR2 SYDVKM come from the germline V gene. In nucleotides, the CDR3 is TGTGCCAGCAGCCAAGCGACAGGGGATAATCAGCCCCAGCATTTT. It encodes CASSQATGDNQPQHF.

This clonotype was seen repeatedly, ten times or more. The V and J genes are TRBV29-1 and TRBJ2-1, with TRBD2 identical over 11 bases. Germline V gives CDR1 SQVTM, CDR2 ANQGSEA. With V trimmed by 1 base and J by 7 bases, 15 bases remained unmatched. The CDR3 runs 18 residues. The CDR3 nucleotides are TGCAGCGTTGAAGCCGGACTAGCGGGCTCCCTTTTGGGAAATGAGCAGTTCTTC. The encoded protein is CSVEAGLAGSLLGNEQFF.

This chain uses TRBV5-1 with TRBJ2-3, with D hard to call. CDR1 is SGHRS and CDR2 is YFSETQ in the germline V gene. The CDR3 has 15 amino acids. V lost 0 bases, J lost 2 bases, and 10 bases lay in between. DNA of the CDR3: TGCGCCAGCAGCTTGGGGCTTAGGGACACAGATACGCAGTATTTT. Encoded protein: CASSLGLRDTDTQYF.

This clonotype was observed at least ten times. This chain connects TRBV5-4 to TRBJ2-7; D could derive from TRBD1 or TRBD2 (5 bases each). With 7 bases removed from V and 8 bases from J, the gap between germline ends came to 19 bases. Germline CDR1 SGHNT, CDR2 YYREEE (reference sequence). CDR3 length: 13 amino acids. Written as DNA, the CDR3 is TGTGCCAGCGCAACGGGACCCCCTGAGAAGCAGTACTTC. It is translated as CASATGPPEKQYF.

Comments on this clonotype: Just one base apart from a much larger clone, this may be a read error. The V call is TRBV6-6, the J call TRBJ1-5, with D tentatively TRBD1 (5 bases). CDR1 MNHNY and CDR2 SVGAGI come from the germline V gene (reference sequence). This CDR3 is 15 amino acids long. V was shortened by 8 bases and J by 2 bases, with 16 bases between the two germline ends. CDR3 sequence reads: CASGGGNQGNQPQHF. The DNA of the CDR3 is TGTGCCAGCGGGGGGGGGAACCAAGGCAATCAGCCCCAGCATTTT.

This clonotype was seen a few times. Given a much more abundant clone one base away, this may be a read error. The chain employs TRBV6-6 and TRBJ2-3; 10 bases fit TRBD2. The J segment lost 3 bases and the V segment lost 8 bases, leaving 11 bases of the junction unmatched. Looked up from germline, CDR1 is MNHNY and CDR2 is SVGAGI (reference sequence). CDR3 size: 16 residues. CDR3 protein: CASRHSGTSVTDTQYF. The CDR3 bases are TGTGCCAGCCGACATTCCGGGACTAGCGTAACAGATACGCAGTATTTT.

This clonotype was counted many times. A much larger clone differs by one base, so this may be a read error. CDR3 sequence reads: CASGLEQGAGSSPLHF. DNA for the CDR3: TGTGCCAGCGGCCTAGAACAGGGGGCTGGGAGTTCACCCCTCCACTTT. The rearrangement uses TRBV12-3 or TRBV12-4 and TRBJ1-6, with 9 bases aligning to TRBD1. J gave up 9 bases and V 8 bases, and 14 bases lay outside the gene matches. This CDR3 contains 16 residues.

In this sample, this clonotype turned up many times. The chain is built from TRBV19 and TRBJ2-2; possible D gene TRBD1, 5 bases. The CDR3 contains 14 residues. Looked up from germline, CDR1 is LNHDA and CDR2 is SQIVND (reference sequence). Trimming removed 7 bases from V and 1 base from J, with 10 bases in between. Written as DNA, the CDR3 is TGTGCCAGTACAAAGACAGAGAACACCGGGGAGCTGTTTTTT. Residues: CASTKTENTGELFF.